The 31 T cell receptor beta chains below all came from one sample that was sequenced in a study of cytomegalovirus exposure and HLA in healthy donors. Primers included in the PCR were 60 Vbeta and 13 Jbeta primers. Produced via immunoSEQ multiplex PCR; TCRdb's table is partial and in-frame only. The repertoire holds 110,000 or so clones, with approximately 74% as singletons. Sequencing was performed on PBMCs. Source of these receptors: a woman aged 40 to 55 in good health and CMV-seropositive.

Written as DNA, the CDR3 is TGTGCCAGCAGTCCCCGACAAGGTACAACGGAAAAACTGTTTTTT. Its translation is CASSPRQGTTEKLFF. This chain joins TRBV27 and TRBJ1-4; D gene uncertain. V lost 5 bases, J lost 8 bases, and 18 bases lay in between. The CDR3 contains 15 residues. The V gene's germline CDR1 is MNHEY and CDR2 SMNVEV (reference sequence).

This sequence joins TRBV6-6 and TRBJ1-2; 7 bases match TRBD1. The CDR3 is 16 residues long. Germline lookup yields CDR1 MNHNY and CDR2 SVGAGI (reference sequence). The V gene end was trimmed by 2 bases and the J gene end by 0 bases; junction bases not matched to a gene: 6. In nucleotides, the CDR3 is TGTGCCAGCAGTTACGCCAGGGGGTCAACTAACTATGGCTACACCTTC. Amino acids: CASSYARGSTNYGYTF.

This clone was seen once. The chain uses TRBV29-1 and TRBJ1-2; 7 bases match TRBD1. Germline CDR1 SQVTM, CDR2 ANQGSEA. V shed 5 bases and J 4 bases; nucleotides not matched to a gene: 7. This CDR3 has 13 residues. CDR3 loop: CSVPRQGGYGYTF. The CDR3 nucleotides are TGCAGCGTTCCCCGACAGGGCGGCTATGGCTACACCTTC.

The chain has TRBV7-2 and TRBJ2-5; possibly TRBD1 for D (6 bases). Germline CDR1 SGHTA, CDR2 FQGNSA. Trimming took off 5 bases at V and 2 bases at J, with 15 bases between the two ends. The CDR3 covers 15 residues. CDR3 loop: CASSGRTDPQETQYF. The CDR3 nucleotides are TGTGCCAGCAGCGGGCGGACAGATCCACAAGAGACCCAGTACTTC.

CDR3 coding DNA: TGTGCCAGCAGCAACAGGGGGCTCAGGGAAAAACTGTTTTTT. This encodes CASSNRGLREKLFF. The rearrangement joins TRBV28 to TRBJ1-4; 9 nucleotides match TRBD1. With V trimmed by 6 bases and J by 8 bases, 7 bases remained unmatched. The CDR3 contains 14 residues. Germline assignment: CDR1 MDHEN and CDR2 SYDVKM.

The CDR3 nucleotides read TGTGCCAGCAGCTTAGAGGGGCTGTGGGGGGAGGATGGCTACACCTTC. As protein: CASSLEGLWGEDGYTF. This chain joins TRBV7-2 and TRBJ1-2, with D perhaps TRBD1 (5 bases). The CDR3 is made up of 16 amino acids. V lost 1 base and J 6 bases, leaving 18 bases between the germline ends. Germline CDR1 reads SGHTA; CDR2 reads FQGNSA.

This clone was recorded a few times. The chain combines TRBV7-9 with TRBJ2-7; maybe TRBD1 (6 bases). The CDR3 is made up of 16 amino acids. Germline V gene data show CDR1 as SEHNR and CDR2 as FQNEAQ (reference sequence). V lost 1 base to trimming and J lost 0 bases, with 13 bases between them. The CDR3 region is CASSLGPTGISYEQYF. As DNA, the CDR3 is TGTGCCAGCAGCTTAGGCCCCACAGGGATCTCCTACGAGCAGTACTTC.

This sequence joins TRBV15 and TRBJ2-5, with TRBD1 matching over 7 bases. The CDR3 is 14 residues long. With V trimmed by 1 base and J by 5 bases, 4 bases remained unmatched. Germline V gives CDR1 LNHNV, CDR2 YYDKDF (reference sequence). CDR3 in amino acids: CATSRVDRVETQYF. The DNA of the CDR3 is TGTGCCACCAGCAGAGTCGACAGGGTGGAGACCCAGTACTTC.

In this sample, this clone turned up once. V gene TRBV19 combines with J gene TRBJ2-4, with 7 positions matching TRBD1. J lost 1 base, V lost 5 bases, and 11 bases had no gene match. The CDR3 has 17 amino acids. Germline V lookup: CDR1 LNHDA, CDR2 SQIVND (reference sequence). The CDR3 loop is CASSSLRGSMAKNIQYF. For the CDR3, the DNA is TGTGCCAGTAGTTCCCTCAGGGGGAGTATGGCCAAAAACATTCAGTACTTC.

This chain joins TRBV15 and TRBJ1-5; a weak D match, TRBD1 (6 bases). The ends were cut back, 1 base at V and 0 bases at J, with 10 bases in the middle. CDR3 length: 16 amino acids. Germline lookup yields CDR1 LNHNV and CDR2 YYDKDF (reference sequence). The CDR3 is CATSRVGGPSNQPQHF. CDR3 nucleotide sequence: TGTGCCACCAGCAGAGTGGGGGGGCCTAGCAATCAGCCCCAGCATTTT.

The chain joins TRBV15 to TRBJ1-1; D possibly corresponds to TRBD1 (6 bases). The CDR3 loop spans 14 amino acids. The germline CDR1 and CDR2 sequences are LNHNV and YYDKDF (reference sequence). V lost 2 bases, J lost 1 base, and 8 bases lay in between. CDR3 DNA sequence: TGTGCCACCAGCAGAATGGACAGGAACACTGAAGCTTTCTTT. This encodes CATSRMDRNTEAFF. Together with reference TRBV15 and TRBJ1-1, the CDR3 gives the full variable domain: DAMVIQNPRYQVTQFGKPVTLSCSQTLNHNVMYWYQQKSSQAPKLLFHYYDKDFNNEADTPDNFQSRRPNTSFCFLDIRSPGLGDTAMYLCATSRMDRNTEAFFGQGTRLTVV.

The J gene is TRBJ2-1, the V gene TRBV7-9; 8 nucleotides agree with TRBD2. Germline V CDR1 and CDR2: SEHNR, FQNEAQ (reference sequence). This CDR3 has 17 amino acids. J lost 5 bases, V lost 1 base, and 10 bases had no gene match. This CDR3 reads CASSLGSGGVRNNEQFF. CDR3 nucleotide sequence: TGTGCCAGCAGCTTAGGGTCCGGGGGGGTGAGAAACAATGAGCAGTTCTTC. The full variable domain, with the rest looked up from reference TRBV7-9 and TRBJ2-1, is DTGVSQNPRHKITKRGQNVTFRCDPISEHNRLYWYRQTLGQGPEFLTYFQNEAQLEKSRLLSDRFSAERPKGSFSTLEIQRTEQGDSAMYLCASSLGSGGVRNNEQFFGPGTRLTVL.

The chain links TRBV7-6 to TRBJ2-2; weak D call: TRBD2 (6 bases). Germline V gives CDR1 SGHVS, CDR2 FNYEAQ. CDR3 size: 15 residues. Between the trimmed V and J ends, which lost 7 bases and 3 bases, there was a span of 15 bases. CDR3 sequence: CASTELADYTGELFF. CDR3 coding DNA: TGTGCCAGCACCGAGTTAGCGGATTACACCGGGGAGCTGTTTTTT.

The table lists this clone with a count of one. The chain employs TRBV19 and TRBJ2-1; TRBD1 agrees at 9 bases. Germline V gene lookup returns CDR1 LNHDA and CDR2 SQIVND (reference sequence). After removal of 4 bases from V and 3 bases from J, the junction contained 13 bases not matched to a gene. CDR3 length: 18 residues. CDR3 loop: CASSKGLGLDRGYNEQFF. The CDR3 region has the DNA TGTGCCAGTAGTAAGGGTCTTGGATTGGACAGGGGCTACAATGAGCAGTTCTTC. Complete variable domain (other parts from reference TRBV19 and TRBJ2-1): DGGITQSPKYLFRKEGQNVTLSCEQNLNHDAMYWYRQDPGQGLRLIYYSQIVNDFQKGDIAEGYSVSREKKESFPLTVTSAQKNPTAFYLCASSKGLGLDRGYNEQFFGPGTRLTVL.

V is TRBV6-1 and J is TRBJ1-1; tentatively, D is TRBD1 (5 bases). Trimming cost V 3 bases and J 6 bases, with 14 bases left between them. The CDR3 contains 14 residues. Germline V CDR1 and CDR2: MNHNS, SASEGT. CDR3 residues: CASSEVVRGSEAFF. The CDR3 DNA is TGTGCCAGCAGTGAGGTGGTAAGGGGTTCTGAAGCTTTCTTT.

The DNA for the CDR3 is TGTGCCACCAGCAGAGCTAGCGGGAGCGATAATAAGTACGAGCAGTACTTC. This encodes CATSRASGSDNKYEQYF. This chain connects TRBV15 to TRBJ2-7, with 10 positions matching TRBD2. This CDR3 spans 17 amino acids. V shed 1 base, J shed 4 bases, and the junction held 10 bases outside the gene matches. Germline-derived CDR1 and CDR2 are LNHNV and YYDKDF (reference sequence).

This clone was detected only a few times. The chain links TRBV14 to TRBJ2-5, with 11 bases matching TRBD2. The junction had 1 base not matched to a gene; V was cut back by 4 bases and J by 0 bases. Germline V gene data show CDR1 as SGHDN and CDR2 as FVKESK. The CDR3 extends over 15 amino acids. CDR3 in amino acids: CASSRGLADQETQYF. In DNA, the CDR3 is TGTGCCAGCAGCCGGGGACTAGCGGACCAAGAGACCCAGTACTTC.

This rearrangement joins TRBV25-1 to TRBJ1-6; TRBD1 aligns across 10 bases. Germline CDR1 is MGHDK and CDR2 is SYGVNS. Trimming cost V 7 bases and J 7 bases; bases outside gene matches: 4. The CDR3 is 14 amino acids. The CDR3 bases are TGTGCCAGCACGACAGGGGGCGCCAATTCACCCCTCCACTTT. Its translation is CASTTGGANSPLHF.

V gene TRBV7-3 combines with J gene TRBJ2-3; TRBD1 matches 8 bases. CDR3 size: 15 residues. The trim removed 6 bases at V and 1 base at J, leaving 6 bases unmatched. Germline CDR1 reads SGHTA; CDR2 reads FQGTGA. The CDR3 DNA is TGTGCCAGCAGTTCGGACAGGGCCGGCACAGATACGCAGTATTTT. Residues: CASSSDRAGTDTQYF.

This chain uses TRBV4-1 with TRBJ2-5; the match to TRBD2 covers 9 bases. The last part of the DNA fits TRBJ2-7 better; the J call may be wrong. The CDR3 consists of 17 residues. Germline V gene data show CDR1 as MGHRA and CDR2 as YSYEKL. Here the CDR3 reads CASSQEIAGASPYEQYF. The CDR3 region has the DNA TGCGCCAGCAGCCAAGAAATAGCGGGAGCAAGCCCCTACGAGCAGTACTTC.

This clone was recorded once. The rearrangement joins TRBV7-9 to TRBJ2-7; 8 bases fit TRBD1. Trimming took 3 bases from V and 6 from J; bases not matched to a gene: 7. Germline loops: CDR1 SEHNR, CDR2 FQNEAQ (reference sequence). The CDR3 loop spans 14 amino acids. CDR3 region: CASSLDRVVSEQYF. The CDR3 DNA is TGTGCCAGCAGCTTGGACAGGGTGGTCTCCGAGCAGTACTTC.

The J gene is TRBJ2-3, the V gene TRBV9, with 10 bases aligning to TRBD2. Germline CDR1 and CDR2: SGDLS and YYNGEE. This CDR3 has 17 residues. V lost 0 bases, J lost 0 bases, and 4 bases stayed unmatched. CDR3 sequence reads: CASSVALAGASTDTQYF. The CDR3 coding sequence is TGTGCCAGCAGCGTAGCGCTAGCGGGAGCCAGCACAGATACGCAGTATTTT.

The chain has TRBV30 and TRBJ2-3; TRBD1 matches 11 bases. This CDR3 is 14 amino acids long. CDR1 and CDR2 (germline): GTSNPN, SVGIG (reference sequence). V lost 7 bases to trimming and J lost 6 bases; unmatched junction nucleotides: 9. CDR3 DNA sequence: TGTGCCTCTAGCACCGGGACAGGGGGGGATACGCAGTATTTT. This encodes CASSTGTGGDTQYF.

The rearrangement joins TRBV7-6 to TRBJ1-3; D is unclear. Trimming cost V 0 bases and J 0 bases, with 15 bases left between them. This CDR3 spans 18 amino acids. CDR1 SGHVS and CDR2 FNYEAQ come from the germline V gene. CDR3 protein: CASSLAAAAILSGNTIYF. The DNA of the CDR3 is TGTGCCAGCAGCTTAGCGGCGGCAGCTATACTCTCTGGAAACACCATATATTTT.

V gene TRBV6-1 combines with J gene TRBJ2-1; TRBD2 agrees at 8 bases. V lost 7 bases and J lost 0; bases outside the gene matches: 2. The CDR3 covers 14 residues. Per germline, CDR1 MNHNS and CDR2 SASEGT. DNA of the CDR3: TGTGCCAGCAAGCGGGAGTTCTCCTACAATGAGCAGTTCTTC. It specifies CASKREFSYNEQFF.

V is TRBV27 and J is TRBJ2-2; TRBD2 aligns across 7 bases. CDR3 length equals 17 residues. Trimming cost V 0 bases and J 3 bases; bases outside gene matches: 7. Germline V gene sequence: CDR1 MNHEY, CDR2 SMNVEV (reference sequence). CDR3 nucleotides: TGTGCCAGCAGTTTATCTTTGAGACTAGCCTACACCGGGGAGCTGTTTTTT. Translated, it gives CASSLSLRLAYTGELFF.

Notes on this clone: One end of the junction fails to match germline, which may point to a read error. The chain links TRBV7-9 to TRBJ1-5; 7 bases agree with TRBD1. Looked up from germline, CDR1 is SEHNR and CDR2 is FQNEAQ (reference sequence). This CDR3 is built from 14 residues. CDR3 loop: CSSSPQGSNQPQHF. The CDR3 DNA reads as TGTTCCAGCAGCCCACAGGGGTCAAATCAGCCCCAGCATTTT.

This rearrangement joins TRBV7-6 to TRBJ1-5; D is unclear. The CDR3 consists of 13 residues. V was trimmed by 2 bases and J by 5 bases, leaving 7 bases between them. Germline V lookup: CDR1 SGHVS, CDR2 FNYEAQ. This CDR3 is CASSLTGYQPQHF. DNA of the CDR3: TGTGCCAGCAGCTTAACGGGGTATCAGCCCCAGCATTTT.

The V call is TRBV30, the J call TRBJ2-5, with 10 positions matching TRBD2. Germline CDR1 GTSNPN, CDR2 SVGIG (reference sequence). V dropped 0 bases and J dropped 2; count of bases not matched to a gene: 3. The CDR3 is made up of 15 amino acids. The DNA of the CDR3 is TGTGCCTGGAGTGTTGGACTAGCGGAACAAGAGACCCAGTACTTC. It translates to CAWSVGLAEQETQYF.

V and J are TRBV19 and TRBJ2-7, with D maybe TRBD2 (6 bases). Germline CDR1 LNHDA, CDR2 SQIVND (reference sequence). The CDR3 length is 14 residues. V was shortened by 6 bases and J by 4 bases, with 16 bases between the two germline ends. CDR3 sequence: CASSPNGAGYEQYF. For the CDR3, the DNA is TGTGCCAGTAGCCCTAACGGGGCGGGGTACGAGCAGTACTTC.

CDR3 amino acids: CASSSARETQYF. In DNA, the CDR3 is TGTGCCAGCAGTAGCGCTAGGGAGACCCAGTACTTC. The chain employs TRBV7-2 and TRBJ2-5, with D possibly being TRBD2 (5 bases). V was shortened by 6 bases and J by 5 bases, with 10 bases between the two germline ends. The CDR3 has 12 amino acids. From germline, CDR1 is SGHTA and CDR2 FQGNSA.